This entry lists 21 T cell receptor beta chains sequenced from one sample in a study of control samples from healthy donors and cancer patients. The table came from immunoSEQ multiplex PCR; TCRdb's copy has only in-frame clones and leaves some out. This sample has around 99,000 clones; around 89% occur once, and the top ten carry around 17%. The sequenced material came from blood. These receptors came from a woman aged 45-60 years in good health.

The chain couples TRBV6-6 to TRBJ1-6; a weak D match, TRBD1 (5 bases). V gave up 5 bases and J gave up 1 base, with 18 bases separating them. The CDR3 is made up of 18 amino acids. Germline V lookup: CDR1 MNHNY, CDR2 SVGAGI (reference sequence). The chain's CDR3 is CASSPGEGSWSYNSPLHF. CDR3 sequence (DNA): TGTGCCAGCAGTCCCGGCGAGGGGTCGTGGTCCTATAATTCACCCCTCCACTTT.

The V and J genes are TRBV19 and TRBJ2-2; 7 nucleotides match TRBD1. The CDR3 runs to 15 residues. The ends lost 8 bases at V and 2 bases at J; junction bases unmatched: 8. CDR1 is LNHDA, CDR2 SQIVND, per germline (reference sequence). The CDR3 region has the DNA TGTGCCAGTCGGTCGGGACAGATAAACACCGGGGAGCTGTTTTTT. Translation: CASRSGQINTGELFF. The variable domain in full, completed from reference TRBV19 and TRBJ2-2, reads DGGITQSPKYLFRKEGQNVTLSCEQNLNHDAMYWYRQDPGQGLRLIYYSQIVNDFQKGDIAEGYSVSREKKESFPLTVTSAQKNPTAFYLCASRSGQINTGELFFGEGSRLTVL.

The gene calls are TRBV5-8 and TRBJ2-7; 7 bases are shared with TRBD1. Germline loops: CDR1 SGHTS, CDR2 YDEGEE. Trimming removed 4 bases from V and 5 bases from J; junction bases left unmatched: 12. This CDR3 is 15 amino acids long. CDR3 nucleotide sequence: TGTGCCAGCAGCCCATATCGGCAGGGGGTCCACGAGCAGTACTTC. This sequence encodes CASSPYRQGVHEQYF.

To note about this clone: At the DNA level, this CDR3 is encoded by other sequences in the same sample as well. The rearrangement uses TRBV5-6 and TRBJ1-1; D gene unclear. The CDR3 length is 13 residues. The V end was cut by 0 bases, the J end by 0 bases, with 3 bases between. Germline V gene lookup returns CDR1 SGHDT and CDR2 YYEEEE. CDR3 sequence reads: CASSLVVNTEAFF. The CDR3 region has the DNA TGTGCCAGCAGCTTGGTCGTGAACACTGAAGCTTTCTTT.

V and J are TRBV5-1 and TRBJ2-5, with 8 bases matching TRBD2. The CDR3 runs 16 residues. The germline V gene encodes CDR1 SGHRS and CDR2 YFSETQ. The J segment lost 2 bases and the V segment lost 0 bases, leaving 6 bases of the junction unmatched. The CDR3 DNA reads TGCGCCAGCAGCTTGGCTACTAGCGGACCACAAGAGACCCAGTACTTC. Translation: CASSLATSGPQETQYF. The full variable domain, with the rest looked up from reference TRBV5-1 and TRBJ2-5, is KAGVTQTPRYLIKTRGQQVTLSCSPISGHRSVSWYQQTPGQGLQFLFEYFSETQRNKGNFPGRFSGRQFSNSRSEMNVSTLELGDSALYLCASSLATSGPQETQYFGPGTRLLVL.

V is TRBV29-1 and J is TRBJ1-1; no firm D call. CDR3 size: 12 residues. Germline V gives CDR1 SQVTM, CDR2 ANQGSEA. The ends were cut back, 4 bases at V and 11 bases at J, with 17 bases in the middle. CDR3 coding DNA: TGCAGCGTTGGAGAGGTCGACGCCGGGGCTTTCTTT. It yields the protein CSVGEVDAGAFF. Full variable domain (rest looked up from reference TRBV29-1 and TRBJ1-1): SAVISQKPSRDICQRGTSLTIQCQVDSQVTMMFWYRQQPGQSLTLIATANQGSEATYESGFVIDKFPISRPNLTFSTLTVSNMSPEDSSIYLCSVGEVDAGAFFGQGTRLTVV.

The chain is built from TRBV7-2 and TRBJ2-2; 10 bases match TRBD2. The CDR3 is 16 amino acids. The germline V gene has CDR1 SGHTA and CDR2 FQGNSA. V gave up 5 bases and J gave up 4 bases; unmatched junction bases: 7. DNA for the CDR3: TGTGCCAGCAGCCCTAGCGGGAGTACTAGCACCGGGGAGCTGTTTTTT. It codes for CASSPSGSTSTGELFF.

This sequence joins TRBV30 and TRBJ1-3; no clear D. The V gene lost 5 bases and the J gene lost 1 base, with 3 bases spanning the gap. Germline V gene data show CDR1 as GTSNPN and CDR2 as SVGIG (reference sequence). This CDR3 is built from 11 residues. This CDR3 reads CAWWSGNTIYF. DNA of the CDR3: TGTGCCTGGTGGTCTGGAAACACCATATATTTT.

The chain employs TRBV19 and TRBJ1-6; D is unresolved. V was shortened by 2 bases and J by 9 bases, with 17 bases between the two germline ends. The length of the CDR3 is 16 residues. Germline CDR1 reads LNHDA; CDR2 reads SQIVND (reference sequence). The CDR3 DNA sequence: TGTGCCAGTAGTATAAATGAAACCCCTCGGAGTTCACCCCTCCACTTT. It specifies CASSINETPRSSPLHF.

V gene TRBV30 combines with J gene TRBJ1-1; D unclear. CDR1 is GTSNPN and CDR2 is SVGIG in the germline V gene (reference sequence). Trimming removed 2 bases from V and 6 bases from J, with 13 bases in between. This CDR3 region has 13 residues. As DNA, the CDR3 is TGTGCCTGGAGTCCGGAGTGGAGCGCTGAAGCTTTCTTT. Amino acid sequence: CAWSPEWSAEAFF.

The chain joins TRBV11-2 to TRBJ2-7, with 7 bases aligning to TRBD1. This CDR3 is 15 amino acids long. Germline V gives CDR1 SGHAT, CDR2 FQNNGV. With V trimmed by 5 bases and J by 6 bases, 13 bases remained unmatched. CDR3 in DNA: TGTGCCAGCAGCCGTCCCATCGGGACAGCTTCCGAGCAGTACTTC. Its protein is CASSRPIGTASEQYF.

The genes are TRBV7-8 and TRBJ2-7; D might be TRBD1 (7 bases). Germline V gene sequence: CDR1 SGHVS, CDR2 FQNEAQ. Trimming stripped 4 bases from V and 7 bases from J, with 17 bases between. CDR3 length: 14 residues. CDR3 sequence reads: CASSSGGLTVEQYV. CDR3 coding DNA: TGTGCCAGCAGCTCAGGGGGGCTTACGGTAGAGCAGTACGTC.

V gene TRBV18 combines with J gene TRBJ2-1, with a possible D match to TRBD1 (6 bases). This CDR3 has 16 residues. In germline, CDR1 is KGHSH, CDR2 LQKENI. V gave up 3 bases and J gave up 0 bases, with 12 bases separating them. The CDR3: CASSPRTGSSYNEQFF. DNA of the CDR3: TGTGCCAGCTCACCGAGAACAGGGAGCTCCTACAATGAGCAGTTCTTC.

This clone has just one count. The rearrangement links TRBV24-1 to TRBJ2-1; TRBD2 aligns across 10 bases. Losses at the gene ends were 0 bases for V and 8 bases for J; bases not matched to a gene: 3. The germline V gene has CDR1 KGHDR and CDR2 SFDVKD. The CDR3 runs 15 residues. The CDR3 here is CATSDLTSGKDEQFF. Written as DNA, the CDR3 is TGTGCCACCAGTGATTTGACTAGCGGGAAGGATGAGCAGTTCTTC.

This sequence joins TRBV29-1 and TRBJ2-1, with 10 bases that match TRBD1. The germline CDR1 and CDR2 sequences are SQVTM and ANQGSEA. With V trimmed by 6 bases and J by 5 bases, 1 base remained unmatched. This CDR3 is 12 amino acids long. CDR3 nucleotide sequence: TGCAGCGTGGGACAGGGGAACAATGAGCAGTTCTTC. Its translation: CSVGQGNNEQFF.

This sequence joins TRBV7-9 and TRBJ2-5; the match to TRBD2 covers 8 bases. V dropped 1 base and J dropped 3; count of bases not matched to a gene: 7. The CDR3 is 16 residues long. The germline V gene has CDR1 SEHNR and CDR2 FQNEAQ (reference sequence). The CDR3 protein is CASSLGLAGQKETQYF. As DNA, the CDR3 is TGTGCCAGCAGCTTAGGGTTAGCGGGACAAAAAGAGACCCAGTACTTC.

The V gene is TRBV28, the J gene TRBJ2-7; TRBD2 might be the D (6 bases). Germline V gene data show CDR1 as MDHEN and CDR2 as SYDVKM. The V and J ends lost 4 bases and 0 bases respectively, with 13 bases between them. The CDR3 extends over 15 amino acids. The CDR3 here is CASSSSGFGSYEQYV. The CDR3 DNA reads TGTGCCAGCAGTTCCAGCGGGTTCGGCTCCTACGAGCAGTACGTC.

This clone was detected only once. The rearrangement joins TRBV19 to TRBJ2-1, with D possibly TRBD2 on 6 matching bases. There are 13 residues in the CDR3. With 7 bases removed from V and 10 bases from J, the gap between germline ends came to 17 bases. Per the germline V gene, CDR1 is LNHDA and CDR2 is SQIVND (reference sequence). This chain's CDR3 is CASKSRWGDEQFF. The CDR3 nucleotides read TGTGCCAGTAAGAGTAGGTGGGGGGACGAGCAGTTCTTC.

The chain carries TRBV6-5 and TRBJ1-1; D unclear. CDR3 length: 15 amino acids. V lost 0 bases and J 2 bases, leaving 10 bases between the germline ends. Looked up from germline, CDR1 is MNHEY and CDR2 is SVGAGI. The CDR3 protein is CASSYSSASNTEAFF. The CDR3 nucleotides read TGTGCCAGCAGTTACTCCTCAGCCAGTAACACTGAAGCTTTCTTT.

The chain is built from TRBV30 and TRBJ1-3; no definite D call. Trimming removed 0 bases from V and 10 bases from J, with 10 bases in between. Germline CDR1 and CDR2: GTSNPN and SVGIG (reference sequence). The CDR3 is made up of 12 amino acids. The CDR3 loop reads CAWSVEGITIYF. The CDR3 nucleotides are TGTGCCTGGAGTGTCGAGGGTATTACCATATATTTT.

The rearrangement uses TRBV11-2 and TRBJ2-2; D gene uncertain. CDR3 length equals 17 residues. Trimming took 0 bases from V and 1 from J, leaving 12 bases between them. Germline values: CDR1 SGHAT, CDR2 FQNNGV. CDR3 in amino acids: CASSLDLLTVNTGELFF. As DNA, the CDR3 is TGTGCCAGCAGCTTAGATCTCCTTACCGTGAACACCGGGGAGCTGTTTTTT.